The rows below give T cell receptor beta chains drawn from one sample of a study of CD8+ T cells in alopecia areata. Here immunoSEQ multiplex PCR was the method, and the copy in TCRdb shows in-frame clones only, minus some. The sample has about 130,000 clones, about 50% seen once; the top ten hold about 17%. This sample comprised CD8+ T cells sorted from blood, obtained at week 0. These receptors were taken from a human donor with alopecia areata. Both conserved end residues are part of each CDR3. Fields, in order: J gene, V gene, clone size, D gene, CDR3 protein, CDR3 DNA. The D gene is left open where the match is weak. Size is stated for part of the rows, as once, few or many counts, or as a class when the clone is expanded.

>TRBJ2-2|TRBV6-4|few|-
CASSDSTQGNTGELFF
TGTGCCAGCAGTGACTCGACACAGGGGAACACCGGGGAGCTGTTTTTT
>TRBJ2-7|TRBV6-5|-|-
CASSADGPYEQYF
TGTGCCAGCTCCGCGGACGGCCCCTACGAGCAGTACTTC
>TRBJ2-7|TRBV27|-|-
CASSPGVGIYEQYF
TGTGCCAGCAGTCCCGGAGTGGGAATCTACGAGCAGTACTTC
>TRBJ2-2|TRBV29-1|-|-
CSVEGATPNTGELFF
TGCAGCGTTGAAGGGGCGACACCGAACACCGGGGAGCTGTTTTTT
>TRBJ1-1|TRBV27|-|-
CASSWYGHTEAFF
TGTGCCAGCAGTTGGTACGGCCACACTGAAGCTTTCTTT
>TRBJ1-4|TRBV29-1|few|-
CSVWAREKLFF
TGCAGCGTCTGGGCCCGCGAAAAACTGTTTTTT
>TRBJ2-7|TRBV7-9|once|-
CASSSGTVAYEQYF
TGTGCCAGCAGCTCCGGGACGGTGGCCTACGAGCAGTACTTC
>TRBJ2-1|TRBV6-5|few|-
CASSSWTENNEQFF
TGTGCCAGCAGTTCCTGGACGGAGAACAATGAGCAGTTCTTC
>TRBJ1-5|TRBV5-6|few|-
CASRVWGHSNQPQHF
TGTGCCAGCAGGGTTTGGGGCCATAGCAATCAGCCCCAGCATTTT
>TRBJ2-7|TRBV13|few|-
CASRRGYEQYF
TGTGCCAGCAGGCGGGGTTACGAGCAGTACTTC
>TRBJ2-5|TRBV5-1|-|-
CASSTSGPETQYF
-
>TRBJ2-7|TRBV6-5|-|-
CASSLNAGEQYF
TGTGCCAGCAGCCTAAACGCGGGCGAGCAGTACTTC
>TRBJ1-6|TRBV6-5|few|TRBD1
CASSYSDRGVSPLHF
TGTGCCAGCAGTTACTCGGACAGGGGCGTTTCACCCCTCCACTTT
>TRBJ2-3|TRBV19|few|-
CASSMGIHRGTDTQYF
TGTGCCAGTAGTATGGGGATTCATCGTGGCACAGATACGCAGTATTTT
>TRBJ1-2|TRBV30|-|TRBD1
CAWSPGTGEGYTF
TGTGCCTGGAGTCCCGGGACAGGGGAGGGCTACACCTTC
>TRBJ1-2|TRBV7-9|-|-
CASSPTGPAIYGYTF
TGTGCCAGCAGCCCGACCGGGCCGGCAATCTATGGCTACACCTTC
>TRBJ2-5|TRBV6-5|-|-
CASSYTWTAKRETQYF
TGTGCCAGCAGTTACACCTGGACAGCTAAAAGGGAGACCCAGTACTTC
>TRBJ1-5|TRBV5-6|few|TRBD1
CASSVGQGGNQPQHF
TGTGCCAGCAGCGTGGGACAGGGAGGCAATCAGCCCCAGCATTTT
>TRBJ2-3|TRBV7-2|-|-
CASSSSRVTDTQYF
TGTGCCAGCAGCTCCTCCAGGGTCACAGATACGCAGTATTTT
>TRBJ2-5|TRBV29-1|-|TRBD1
CSVTGTGGFGQYF
TGCAGCGTTACCGGGACAGGGGGGTTCGGGCAGTACTTC
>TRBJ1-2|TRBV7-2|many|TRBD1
CASSLLNRGMDGYTF
TGTGCCAGCAGCTTATTGAACAGGGGCATGGATGGCTACACCTTC
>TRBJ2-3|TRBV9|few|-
CASSVDLASTDTQYF
TGTGCCAGCAGCGTAGATCTAGCGAGCACAGATACGCAGTATTTT
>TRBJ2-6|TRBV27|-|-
CASSLGASGANVLTF
TGTGCCAGCAGTTTAGGTGCCTCTGGGGCCAACGTCCTGACTTTC
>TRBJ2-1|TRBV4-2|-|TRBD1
CASSQGQGEYNEQFF
TGTGCCAGCAGCCAAGGACAGGGGGAATACAATGAGCAGTTCTTC
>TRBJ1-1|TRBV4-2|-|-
CASSQGDTEAFF
TGTGCCAGCAGCCAAGGTGACACTGAAGCTTTCTTT
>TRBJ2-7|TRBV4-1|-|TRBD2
CASSLRLAGKSYEQYF
TGCGCCAGCAGCCTGAGACTAGCGGGCAAGAGCTACGAGCAGTACTTC
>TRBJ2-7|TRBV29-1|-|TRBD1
CSVGDSLSYEQYF
TGCAGCGTGGGGGACAGCCTCTCCTACGAGCAGTACTTC
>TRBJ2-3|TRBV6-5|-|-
CASSPISTDTQYF
TGTGCCAGCAGCCCGATTAGCACAGATACGCAGTATTTT
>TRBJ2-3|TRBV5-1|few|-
CASSLAMGESGTQYF
TGCGCCAGCAGCTTGGCCATGGGGGAGTCCGGTACGCAGTATTTT
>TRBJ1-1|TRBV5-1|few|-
CASGRGTEAFF
TGCGCCAGCGGCAGGGGCACTGAAGCTTTCTTT
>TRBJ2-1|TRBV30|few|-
CAWSVRGGSYNEQFF
TGTGCCTGGAGTGTAAGAGGGGGTAGCTACAATGAGCAGTTCTTC
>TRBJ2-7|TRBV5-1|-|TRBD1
CASSLDGLGRGLEQYF
TGCGCCAGCAGCTTGGACGGCCTAGGCAGGGGGCTGGAGCAGTACTTC
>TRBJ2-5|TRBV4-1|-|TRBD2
CASSQVGGGETQYF
TGCGCCAGCAGCCAAGTTGGGGGGGGAGAGACCCAGTACTTC
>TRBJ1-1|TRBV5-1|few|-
CASSWGLGDTEAFF
TGCGCCAGCAGCTGGGGACTCGGAGACACTGAAGCTTTCTTT
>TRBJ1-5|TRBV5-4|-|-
CASCPRGARGNQPQHF
TGTGCCAGCTGCCCCCGGGGGGCGCGAGGCAATCAGCCCCAGCATTTT
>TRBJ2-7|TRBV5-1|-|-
CASSLGRAIEQYF
TGCGCCAGCAGCTTGGGACGGGCCATCGAGCAGTACTTC
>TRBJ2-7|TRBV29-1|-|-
CSVEVIDTYEQYF
TGCAGCGTTGAGGTAATAGACACCTACGAGCAGTACTTC
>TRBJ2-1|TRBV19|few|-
CASSIDGEGLYYNEQFF
TGTGCCAGTAGTATAGATGGTGAGGGGCTTTACTACAATGAGCAGTTCTTC
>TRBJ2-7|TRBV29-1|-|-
CSVEDGNYYEQYF
TGCAGCGTTGAGGACGGCAACTACTACGAGCAGTACTTC
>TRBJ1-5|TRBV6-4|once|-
CASSGTDTRPQHF
TGTGCCAGCAGTGGGACGGACACCCGGCCCCAGCATTTT
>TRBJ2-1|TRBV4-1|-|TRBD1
CASSQITGGYNEQFF
TGCGCCAGCAGCCAAATTACAGGGGGGTACAATGAGCAGTTCTTC
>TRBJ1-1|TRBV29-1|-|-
CSYWDGFSTEAFF
TGCTCGTATTGGGACGGTTTCAGTACTGAAGCTTTCTTT
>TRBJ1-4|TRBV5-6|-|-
CASSYEPATNEKLFF
TGTGCCAGCAGCTACGAACCTGCAACTAATGAAAAACTGTTTTTT
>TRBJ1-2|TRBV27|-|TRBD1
CASSPRQGNYGYTF
TGTGCCAGCAGTCCACGACAGGGGAACTATGGCTACACCTTC
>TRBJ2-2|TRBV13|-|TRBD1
CASSLDRGYTGELFF
TGTGCCAGCAGCTTGGACAGGGGCTACACCGGGGAGCTGTTTTTT
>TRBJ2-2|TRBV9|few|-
CASSVERTPAGELFF
TGTGCCAGCAGCGTAGAGAGGACCCCGGCCGGGGAGCTGTTTTTT
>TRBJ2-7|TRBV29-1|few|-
CSVGGRYEQYF
TGCAGCGTTGGGGGGCGCTACGAGCAGTACTTC